These 16 T cell receptor beta chains came from one sample sequenced in a study of neoadjuvant nivolumab and ipilimumab in lung cancer. Measured with immunoSEQ multiplex PCR; TCRdb has only the in-frame clones, and not every one. The profile shows more than 40,000 clones, around 89% of them singletons. The sample was blood, taken before neoadjuvant nivolumab, alone or with ipilimumab. The receptors here all came from an adult with non-small cell lung cancer. Some clones in this sample may be carry-over from other donors' samples.

The V and J genes are TRBV15 and TRBJ2-1; D ambiguous. Germline V CDR1 and CDR2: LNHNV, YYDKDF (reference sequence). The CDR3 is made up of 15 amino acids. Trimming left V 2 bases short and J 0 bases short, with 8 bases between. CDR3 residues: CATSRSDRSYNEQFF. The CDR3 coding sequence is TGTGCCACCAGCAGATCCGATCGCTCCTACAATGAGCAGTTCTTC.

The CDR3 reads CASSQVRAGNAYEQYF. The CDR3 nucleotides read TGCGCCAGCAGCCAAGTTCGGGCGGGCAACGCCTACGAGCAGTACTTC. V usage is TRBV4-3 and J usage is TRBJ2-7; TRBD2 is a possible D gene (5 bases). V was clipped by 1 base and J by 2 bases, with 15 bases between them. Germline V CDR1 and CDR2: LGHNA, YSLEER. This CDR3 has 16 residues.

CDR3: CASSLEIGTYGYTF. The DNA of the CDR3 is TGTGCCAGCAGCTTAGAAATAGGGACTTATGGCTACACCTTC. The chain links TRBV11-3 to TRBJ1-2, with D tentatively TRBD1 (5 bases). The CDR3 contains 14 residues. Trimming pared 0 bases from V and 5 bases from J, leaving 10 bases between. CDR1 SGHNT and CDR2 YENEEA come from the germline V gene.

The chain combines TRBV5-1 with TRBJ2-3, with TRBD2 matching over 16 bases. Germline CDR1 and CDR2: SGHRS and YFSETQ. The CDR3 loop spans 14 amino acids. V trimming: 3 bases; J trimming: 10 bases; junction bases outside the gene matches: 2. The CDR3 protein is CASSSGTSGRAQYF. CDR3 in DNA: TGCGCCAGCAGCTCCGGGACTAGCGGGAGGGCGCAGTATTTT.

V is TRBV30 and J is TRBJ1-2; tentatively, D is TRBD1 (6 bases). Per germline, CDR1 GTSNPN and CDR2 SVGIG (reference sequence). Trimming took off 0 bases at V and 6 bases at J, with 11 bases between the two ends. The CDR3 consists of 13 residues. The CDR3 bases are TGTGCCTGGAGTGTACAGGGAACGCATGGCTACACCTTC. Protein product: CAWSVQGTHGYTF.

This chain uses TRBV30 with TRBJ1-1; 9 bases match TRBD1. The V gene's germline CDR1 is GTSNPN and CDR2 SVGIG (reference sequence). V lost 4 bases, J lost 11 bases, and 8 bases stayed unmatched. This CDR3 region has 12 residues. The CDR3 is CAWMIGTGTAFF. DNA for the CDR3: TGTGCCTGGATGATCGGGACAGGGACCGCTTTCTTT.

The chain combines TRBV6-5 with TRBJ1-1; D call uncertain. Germline CDR1 is MNHEY and CDR2 is SVGAGI. Trimming took 0 bases from V and 3 from J, leaving 11 bases between them. The CDR3 has 15 amino acids. CDR3 protein: CASSYSSPGHTEAFF. The CDR3 DNA is TGTGCCAGCAGTTACTCGTCTCCAGGACACACTGAAGCTTTCTTT.

This rearrangement joins TRBV30 to TRBJ2-2; 7 bases are shared with TRBD2. The CDR3 spans 14 residues. With V trimmed by 2 bases and J by 6 bases, 6 bases remained unmatched. Germline lookup yields CDR1 GTSNPN and CDR2 SVGIG (reference sequence). CDR3 bases: TGTGCCTGGAGTATTGCGGGAGTCGCCGGGGAGCTGTTTTTT. This translates into CAWSIAGVAGELFF.

In DNA form, the CDR3 reads TGTGCCTGGAGTACGATGGGGTTCGATGAGCAGTTCTTC. Protein: CAWSTMGFDEQFF. The chain employs TRBV30 and TRBJ2-1, with D uncertain. The CDR3 consists of 13 residues. In germline, CDR1 is GTSNPN, CDR2 SVGIG (reference sequence). The V and J ends lost 2 bases and 8 bases respectively, with 13 bases between them.

The chain combines TRBV15 with TRBJ2-1; D gene ambiguous. The CDR3 consists of 12 residues. Per germline, CDR1 LNHNV and CDR2 YYDKDF (reference sequence). Trimming stripped 6 bases from V and 5 bases from J, with 8 bases between. As DNA, the CDR3 is TGTGCCACCAGTACTAACCACAATGAGCAGTTCTTC. Translating gives CATSTNHNEQFF.

The V gene is TRBV2, the J gene TRBJ1-2; possibly TRBD1 for D (5 bases). Trimming cost V 1 base and J 3 bases, with 9 bases left between them. Germline V CDR1 and CDR2: SNHLY, FYNNEI. This CDR3 comprises 14 residues. CDR3 protein: CASSEVRGDYGYTF. As DNA, the CDR3 is TGTGCCAGCAGTGAAGTACGAGGGGACTATGGCTACACCTTC.

Notes on this clone: Other DNA sequences of this sample code for an identical CDR3. The rearrangement links TRBV18 to TRBJ2-3; either TRBD1 or TRBD2 may fit D (5 bases each). The CDR3 is 15 residues long. V was clipped by 1 base and J by 3 bases, with 11 bases between them. CDR1 KGHSH and CDR2 LQKENI come from the germline V gene. The DNA of the CDR3 is TGTGCCAGCTCACCACAGGGGAGTGGAACAGATACGCAGTATTTT. Translating it yields CASSPQGSGTDTQYF.

The sample holds one count of this clone. The chain employs TRBV5-1 and TRBJ2-1; 7 positions agree with TRBD2. This CDR3 is built from 16 residues. The ends lost 0 bases at V and 7 bases at J; junction bases unmatched: 10. The germline V gene encodes CDR1 SGHRS and CDR2 YFSETQ. CDR3 sequence: CASSLAGRGIVNEQFF. The CDR3 bases are TGCGCCAGCAGCTTGGCCGGGCGGGGGATAGTGAATGAGCAGTTCTTC.

V gene TRBV7-2 combines with J gene TRBJ2-7; D remains ambiguous. Germline V gives CDR1 SGHTA, CDR2 FQGNSA. CDR3 length: 14 amino acids. Trimming pared 5 bases from V and 2 bases from J, leaving 13 bases between. This CDR3 is CASSRWSETYEQYF. The CDR3 nucleotides are TGTGCCAGCAGCCGCTGGTCGGAAACCTACGAGCAGTACTTC.

In its sample, this clone was seen once. The rearrangement uses TRBV6-5 and TRBJ2-3; weak D call: TRBD1 (5 bases). Trimming cost V 6 bases and J 0 bases, with 13 bases left between them. Germline V CDR1 and CDR2: MNHEY, SVGAGI. This CDR3 spans 15 amino acids. Here the CDR3 reads CASRQQATSTDTQYF. The CDR3 DNA is TGTGCCAGCAGGCAACAGGCGACAAGCACAGATACGCAGTATTTT.

The chain carries TRBV5-1 and TRBJ2-5; perhaps TRBD2 as D (6 bases). Trimming removed 7 bases from V and 4 bases from J, with 20 bases in between. CDR3 length equals 15 residues. Germline assignment: CDR1 SGHRS and CDR2 YFSETQ. The CDR3, as DNA: TGCGCCAGCGGTCTGACTAGTACTCGAGGAGAGACCCAGTACTTC. Translation: CASGLTSTRGETQYF.